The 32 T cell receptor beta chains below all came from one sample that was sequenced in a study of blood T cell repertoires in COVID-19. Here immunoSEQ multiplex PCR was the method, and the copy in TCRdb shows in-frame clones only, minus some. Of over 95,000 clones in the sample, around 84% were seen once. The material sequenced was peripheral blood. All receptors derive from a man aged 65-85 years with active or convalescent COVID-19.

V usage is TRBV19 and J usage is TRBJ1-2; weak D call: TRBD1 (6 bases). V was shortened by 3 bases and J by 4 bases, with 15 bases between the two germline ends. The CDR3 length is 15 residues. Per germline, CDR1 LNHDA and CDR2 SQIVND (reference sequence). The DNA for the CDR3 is TGTGCCAGTAGTATCCGGGGGGCTCCCGTCTATGGCTACACCTTC. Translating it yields CASSIRGAPVYGYTF. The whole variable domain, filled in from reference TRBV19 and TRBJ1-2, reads DGGITQSPKYLFRKEGQNVTLSCEQNLNHDAMYWYRQDPGQGLRLIYYSQIVNDFQKGDIAEGYSVSREKKESFPLTVTSAQKNPTAFYLCASSIRGAPVYGYTFGSGTRLTVV.

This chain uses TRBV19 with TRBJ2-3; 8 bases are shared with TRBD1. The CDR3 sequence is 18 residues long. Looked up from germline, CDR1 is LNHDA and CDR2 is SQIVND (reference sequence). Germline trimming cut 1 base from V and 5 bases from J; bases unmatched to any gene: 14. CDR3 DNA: TGTGCCAGTAGTATAGCTATCTCAGGGGGCCGAAATCGAGATACGCAGTATTTT. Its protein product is CASSIAISGGRNRDTQYF.

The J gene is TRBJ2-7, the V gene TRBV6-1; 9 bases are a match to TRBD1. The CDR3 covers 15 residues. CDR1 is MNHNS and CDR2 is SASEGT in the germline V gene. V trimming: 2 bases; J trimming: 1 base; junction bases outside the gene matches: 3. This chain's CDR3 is CASSETGTGSYEQYF. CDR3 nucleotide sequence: TGTGCCAGCAGTGAAACCGGGACAGGGTCCTACGAGCAGTACTTC.

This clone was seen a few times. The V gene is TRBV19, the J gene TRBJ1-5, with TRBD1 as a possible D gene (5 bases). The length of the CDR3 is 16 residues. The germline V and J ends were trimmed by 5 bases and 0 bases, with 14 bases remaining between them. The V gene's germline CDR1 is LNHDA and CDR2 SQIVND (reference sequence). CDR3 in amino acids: CASSPGLRYSNQPQHF. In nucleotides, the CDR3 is TGTGCCAGTAGTCCGGGACTTCGGTATAGCAATCAGCCCCAGCATTTT. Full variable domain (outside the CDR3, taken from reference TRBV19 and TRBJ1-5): DGGITQSPKYLFRKEGQNVTLSCEQNLNHDAMYWYRQDPGQGLRLIYYSQIVNDFQKGDIAEGYSVSREKKESFPLTVTSAQKNPTAFYLCASSPGLRYSNQPQHFGDGTRLSIL.

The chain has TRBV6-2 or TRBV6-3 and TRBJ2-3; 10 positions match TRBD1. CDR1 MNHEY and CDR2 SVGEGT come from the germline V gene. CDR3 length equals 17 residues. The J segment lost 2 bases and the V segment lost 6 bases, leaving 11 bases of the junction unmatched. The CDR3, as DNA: TGTGCCAGCAGCCGGCCACCGGGACAGGGGACCACAGATACGCAGTATTTT. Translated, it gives CASSRPPGQGTTDTQYF.

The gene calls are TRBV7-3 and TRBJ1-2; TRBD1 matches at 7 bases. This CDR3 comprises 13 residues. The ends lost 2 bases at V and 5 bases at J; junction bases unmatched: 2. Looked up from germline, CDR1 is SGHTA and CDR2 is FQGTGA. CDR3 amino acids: CASSLQGGYGYTF. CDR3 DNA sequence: TGTGCCAGCAGCTTACAGGGGGGTTATGGCTACACCTTC. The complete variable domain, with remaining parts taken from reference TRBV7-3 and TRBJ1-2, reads GAGVSQTPSNKVTEKGKYVELRCDPISGHTALYWYRQSLGQGPEFLIYFQGTGAADDSGLPNDRFFAVRPEGSVSTLKIQRTERGDSAVYLCASSLQGGYGYTFGSGTRLTVV.

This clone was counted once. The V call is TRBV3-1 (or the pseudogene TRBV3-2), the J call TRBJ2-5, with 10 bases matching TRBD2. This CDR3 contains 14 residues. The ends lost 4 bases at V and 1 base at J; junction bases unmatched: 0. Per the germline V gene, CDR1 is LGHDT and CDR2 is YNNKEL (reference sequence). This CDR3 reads CASSLAGGQETQYF. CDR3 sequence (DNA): TGTGCCAGCAGCCTAGCGGGGGGCCAAGAGACCCAGTACTTC.

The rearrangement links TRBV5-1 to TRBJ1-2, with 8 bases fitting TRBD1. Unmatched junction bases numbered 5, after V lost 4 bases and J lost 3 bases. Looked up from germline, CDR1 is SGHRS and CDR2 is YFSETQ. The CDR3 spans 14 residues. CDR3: CASSPGDRHYGYTF. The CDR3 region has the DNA TGCGCCAGCAGCCCTGGGGACAGGCACTATGGCTACACCTTC.

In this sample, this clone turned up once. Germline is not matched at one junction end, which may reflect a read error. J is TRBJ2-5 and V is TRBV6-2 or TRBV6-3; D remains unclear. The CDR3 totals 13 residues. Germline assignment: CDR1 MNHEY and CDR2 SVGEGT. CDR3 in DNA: TGTGCCAGCAGCCTCCCCGTGCTAGAGACCCAGCACTTC. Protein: CASSLPVLETQHF.

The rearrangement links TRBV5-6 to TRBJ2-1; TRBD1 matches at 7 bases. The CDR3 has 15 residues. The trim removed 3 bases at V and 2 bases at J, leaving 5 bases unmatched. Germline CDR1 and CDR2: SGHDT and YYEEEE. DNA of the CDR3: TGTGCCAGCAGCTCAGGGGGTAGGACCTACAATGAGCAGTTCTTC. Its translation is CASSSGGRTYNEQFF.

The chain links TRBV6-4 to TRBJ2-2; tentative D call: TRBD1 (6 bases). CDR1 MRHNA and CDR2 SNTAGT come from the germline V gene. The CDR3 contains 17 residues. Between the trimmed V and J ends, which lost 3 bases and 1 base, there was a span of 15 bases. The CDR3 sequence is CASSDQGLAGNTGELFF. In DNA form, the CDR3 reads TGTGCCAGCAGTGATCAGGGGCTAGCCGGGAACACCGGGGAGCTGTTTTTT.

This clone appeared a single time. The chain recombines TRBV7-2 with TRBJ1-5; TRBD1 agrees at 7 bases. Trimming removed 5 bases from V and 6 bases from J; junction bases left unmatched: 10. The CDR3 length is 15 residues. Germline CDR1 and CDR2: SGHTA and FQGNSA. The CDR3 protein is CASSPSTGSGQPQHF. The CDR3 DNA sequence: TGTGCCAGCAGCCCGTCGACAGGGTCCGGTCAGCCCCAGCATTTT.

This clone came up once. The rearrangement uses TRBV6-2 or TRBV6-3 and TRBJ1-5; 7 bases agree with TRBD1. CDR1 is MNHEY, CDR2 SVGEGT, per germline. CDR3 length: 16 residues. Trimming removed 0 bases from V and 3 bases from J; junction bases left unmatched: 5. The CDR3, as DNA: TGTGCCAGCAGTTACTCGAGGGGGACAGTCAATCAGCCCCAGCATTTT. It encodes CASSYSRGTVNQPQHF.

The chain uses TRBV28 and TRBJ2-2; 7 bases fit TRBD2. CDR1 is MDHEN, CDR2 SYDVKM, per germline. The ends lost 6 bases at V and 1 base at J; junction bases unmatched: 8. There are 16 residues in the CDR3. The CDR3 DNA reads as TGTGCCAGCAGGACCACGACTAGCTTGAACACCGGGGAGCTGTTTTTT. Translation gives CASRTTTSLNTGELFF. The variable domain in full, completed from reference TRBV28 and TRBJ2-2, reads DVKVTQSSRYLVKRTGEKVFLECVQDMDHENMFWYRQDPGLGLRLIYFSYDVKMKEKGDIPEGYSVSREKKERFSLILESASTNQTSMYLCASRTTTSLNTGELFFGEGSRLTVL.

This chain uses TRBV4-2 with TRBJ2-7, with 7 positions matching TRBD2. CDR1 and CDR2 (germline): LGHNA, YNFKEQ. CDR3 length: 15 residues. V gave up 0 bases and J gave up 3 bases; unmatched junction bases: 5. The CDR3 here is CASSQEFTSVYEQYF. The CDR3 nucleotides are TGTGCCAGCAGCCAAGAGTTCACTAGCGTCTACGAGCAGTACTTC.

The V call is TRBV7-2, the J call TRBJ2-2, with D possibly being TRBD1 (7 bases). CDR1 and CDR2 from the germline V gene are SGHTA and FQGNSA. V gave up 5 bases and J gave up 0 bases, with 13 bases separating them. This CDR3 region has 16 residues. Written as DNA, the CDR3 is TGTGCCAGCAGCCCGCCAGGGGGGCCGAACACCGGGGAGCTGTTTTTT. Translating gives CASSPPGGPNTGELFF.

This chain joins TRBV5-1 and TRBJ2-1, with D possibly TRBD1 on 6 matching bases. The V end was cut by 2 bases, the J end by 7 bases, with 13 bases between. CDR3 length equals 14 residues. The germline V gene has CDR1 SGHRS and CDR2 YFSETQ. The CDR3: CASSLRTEANEQFF. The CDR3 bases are TGCGCCAGCAGCTTACGGACAGAGGCGAATGAGCAGTTCTTC.

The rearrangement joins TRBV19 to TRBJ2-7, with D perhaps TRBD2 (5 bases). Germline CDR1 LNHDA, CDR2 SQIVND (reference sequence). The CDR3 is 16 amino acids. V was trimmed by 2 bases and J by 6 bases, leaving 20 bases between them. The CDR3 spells CASSIKGGPVHGEQYF. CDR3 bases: TGTGCCAGTAGTATAAAAGGAGGACCAGTACACGGCGAGCAGTACTTC.

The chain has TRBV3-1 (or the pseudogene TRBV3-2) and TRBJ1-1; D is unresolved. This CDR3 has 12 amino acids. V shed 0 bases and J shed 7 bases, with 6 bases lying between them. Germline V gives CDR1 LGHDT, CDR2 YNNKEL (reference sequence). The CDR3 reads CASSQETGEAFF. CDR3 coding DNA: TGTGCCAGCAGCCAAGAAACCGGTGAAGCTTTCTTT.

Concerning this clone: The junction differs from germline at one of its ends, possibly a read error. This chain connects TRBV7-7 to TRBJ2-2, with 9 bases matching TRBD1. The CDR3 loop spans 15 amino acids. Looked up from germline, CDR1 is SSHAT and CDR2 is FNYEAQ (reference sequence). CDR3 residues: CASSSVTGGNGELFF. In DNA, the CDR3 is TGTGCTAGCAGCTCGGTCACAGGGGGCAACGGGGAGCTGTTTTTT.

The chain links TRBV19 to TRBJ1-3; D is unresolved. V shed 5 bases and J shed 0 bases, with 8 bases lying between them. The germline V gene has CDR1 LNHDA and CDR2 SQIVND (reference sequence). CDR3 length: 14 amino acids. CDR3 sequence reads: CASSVQVSGNTIYF. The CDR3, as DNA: TGTGCCAGTAGTGTCCAGGTCTCTGGAAACACCATATATTTT.

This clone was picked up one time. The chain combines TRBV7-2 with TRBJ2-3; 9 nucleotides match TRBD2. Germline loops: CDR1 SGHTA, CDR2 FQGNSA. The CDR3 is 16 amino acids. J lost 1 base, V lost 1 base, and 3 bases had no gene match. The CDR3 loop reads CASSLGASGGTDTQYF. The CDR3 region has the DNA TGTGCCAGCAGCTTAGGGGCTAGCGGGGGCACAGATACGCAGTATTTT. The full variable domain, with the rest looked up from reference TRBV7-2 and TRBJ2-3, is GAGVSQSPSNKVTEKGKDVELRCDPISGHTALYWYRQSLGQGLEFLIYFQGNSAPDKSGLPSDRFSAERTGGSVSTLTIQRTQQEDSAVYLCASSLGASGGTDTQYFGPGTRLTVL.

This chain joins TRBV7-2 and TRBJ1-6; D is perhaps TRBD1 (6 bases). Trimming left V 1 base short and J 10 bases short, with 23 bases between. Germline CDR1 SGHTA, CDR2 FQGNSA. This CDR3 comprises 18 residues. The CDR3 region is CASSLVPPNRDLYSPLHF. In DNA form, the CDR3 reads TGTGCCAGCAGCTTAGTGCCCCCAAACAGGGATCTCTACTCACCCCTCCACTTT.

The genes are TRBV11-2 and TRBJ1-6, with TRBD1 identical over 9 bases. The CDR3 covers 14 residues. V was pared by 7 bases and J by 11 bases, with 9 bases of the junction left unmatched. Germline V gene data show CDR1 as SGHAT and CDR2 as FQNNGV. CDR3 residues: CASTWDREIPPLHF. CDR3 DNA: TGTGCCAGCACTTGGGACAGGGAGATCCCACCCCTCCACTTT.

The CDR3 region is CASSQGEGASPLHF. CDR3 in DNA: TGTGCCAGCAGCCAAGGCGAGGGGGCTTCACCCCTCCACTTT. V usage is TRBV14 and J usage is TRBJ1-6, with TRBD1 matching over 7 bases. CDR3 length equals 14 residues. The J segment lost 9 bases and the V segment lost 1 base, leaving 3 bases of the junction unmatched. Germline V gene sequence: CDR1 SGHDN, CDR2 FVKESK. Full variable domain (remainder filled in from reference TRBV14 and TRBJ1-6): EAGVTQFPSHSVIEKGQTVTLRCDPISGHDNLYWYRRVMGKEIKFLLHFVKESKQDESGMPNNRFLAERTGGTYSTLKVQPAELEDSGVYFCASSQGEGASPLHFGNGTRLTVT.

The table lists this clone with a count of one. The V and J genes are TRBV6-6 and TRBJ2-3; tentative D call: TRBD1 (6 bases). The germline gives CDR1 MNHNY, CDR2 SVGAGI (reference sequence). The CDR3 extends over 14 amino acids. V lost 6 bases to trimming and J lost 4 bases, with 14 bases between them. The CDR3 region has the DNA TGTGCCAGCAGCCACGGGACAACTCCAGATACGCAGTATTTT. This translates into CASSHGTTPDTQYF.

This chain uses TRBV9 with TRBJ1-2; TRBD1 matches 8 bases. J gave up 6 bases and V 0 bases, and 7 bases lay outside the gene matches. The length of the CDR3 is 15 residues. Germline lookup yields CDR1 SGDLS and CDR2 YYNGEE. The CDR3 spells CASSVGDRGQNGYTF. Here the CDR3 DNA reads TGTGCCAGCAGCGTAGGAGACAGGGGACAAAATGGCTACACCTTC.

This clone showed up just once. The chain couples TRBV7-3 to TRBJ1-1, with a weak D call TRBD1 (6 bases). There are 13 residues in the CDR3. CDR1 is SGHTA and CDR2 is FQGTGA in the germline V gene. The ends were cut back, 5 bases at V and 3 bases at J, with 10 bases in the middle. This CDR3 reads CASSQHRDTEAFF. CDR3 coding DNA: TGTGCCAGCAGCCAGCACAGGGACACTGAAGCTTTCTTT. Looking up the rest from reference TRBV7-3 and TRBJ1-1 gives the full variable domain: GAGVSQTPSNKVTEKGKYVELRCDPISGHTALYWYRQSLGQGPEFLIYFQGTGAADDSGLPNDRFFAVRPEGSVSTLKIQRTERGDSAVYLCASSQHRDTEAFFGQGTRLTVV.

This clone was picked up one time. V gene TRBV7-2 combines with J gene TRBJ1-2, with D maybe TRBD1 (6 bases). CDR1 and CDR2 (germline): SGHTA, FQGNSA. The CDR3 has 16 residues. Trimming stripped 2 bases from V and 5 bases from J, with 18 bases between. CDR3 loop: CASSLRTGWTVYGYTF. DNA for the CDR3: TGTGCCAGCAGCTTACGAACTGGTTGGACAGTTTATGGCTACACCTTC. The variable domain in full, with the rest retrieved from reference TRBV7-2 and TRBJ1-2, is GAGVSQSPSNKVTEKGKDVELRCDPISGHTALYWYRQSLGQGLEFLIYFQGNSAPDKSGLPSDRFSAERTGGSVSTLTIQRTQQEDSAVYLCASSLRTGWTVYGYTFGSGTRLTVV.

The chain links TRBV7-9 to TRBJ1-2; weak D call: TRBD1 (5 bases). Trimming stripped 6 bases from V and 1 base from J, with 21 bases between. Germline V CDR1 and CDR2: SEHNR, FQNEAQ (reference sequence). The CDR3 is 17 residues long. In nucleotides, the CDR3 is TGTGCCAGCAGTCGACTCGGGGGTGGGGCGCTTAACTATGGCTACACCTTC. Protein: CASSRLGGGALNYGYTF.

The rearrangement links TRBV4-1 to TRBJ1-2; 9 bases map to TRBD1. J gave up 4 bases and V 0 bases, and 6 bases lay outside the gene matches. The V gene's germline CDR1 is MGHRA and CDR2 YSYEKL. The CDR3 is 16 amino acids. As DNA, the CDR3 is TGCGCCAGCAGCCAAGATCTGGACAGGGGAGCCTATGGCTACACCTTC. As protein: CASSQDLDRGAYGYTF.

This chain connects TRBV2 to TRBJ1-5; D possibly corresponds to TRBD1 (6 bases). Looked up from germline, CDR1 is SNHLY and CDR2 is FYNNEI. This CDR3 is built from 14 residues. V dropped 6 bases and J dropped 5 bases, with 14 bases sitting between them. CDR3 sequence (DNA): TGTGCCAGCAGCGCGGACAGTGGTGATCAGCCCCAGCATTTT. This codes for CASSADSGDQPQHF.